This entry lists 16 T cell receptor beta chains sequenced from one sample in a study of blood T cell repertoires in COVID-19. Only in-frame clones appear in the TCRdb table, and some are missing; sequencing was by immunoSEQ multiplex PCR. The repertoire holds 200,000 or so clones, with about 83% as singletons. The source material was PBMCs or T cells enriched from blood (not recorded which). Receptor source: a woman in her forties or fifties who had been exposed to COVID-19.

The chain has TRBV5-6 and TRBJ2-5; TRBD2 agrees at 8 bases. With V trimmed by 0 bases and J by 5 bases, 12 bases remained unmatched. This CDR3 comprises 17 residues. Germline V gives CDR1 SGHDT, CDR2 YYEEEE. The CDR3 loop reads CASSLGPVGGAAETQYF. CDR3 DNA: TGTGCCAGCAGCTTGGGACCGGTCGGGGGGGCAGCGGAGACCCAGTACTTC.

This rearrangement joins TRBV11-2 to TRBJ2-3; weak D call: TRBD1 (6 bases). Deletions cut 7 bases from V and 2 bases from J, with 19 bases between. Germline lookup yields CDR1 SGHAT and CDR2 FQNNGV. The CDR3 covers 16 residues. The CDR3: CASTVEGVRPTDTQYF. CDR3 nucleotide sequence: TGTGCCAGCACAGTTGAGGGGGTCCGGCCCACAGATACGCAGTATTTT.

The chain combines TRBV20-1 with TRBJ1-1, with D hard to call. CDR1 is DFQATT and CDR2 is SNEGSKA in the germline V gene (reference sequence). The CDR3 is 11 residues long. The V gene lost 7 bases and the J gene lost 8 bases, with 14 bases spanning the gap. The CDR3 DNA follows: TGCAGTGGAAGTTCTAACCTCGAAGCTTTCTTT. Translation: CSGSSNLEAFF.

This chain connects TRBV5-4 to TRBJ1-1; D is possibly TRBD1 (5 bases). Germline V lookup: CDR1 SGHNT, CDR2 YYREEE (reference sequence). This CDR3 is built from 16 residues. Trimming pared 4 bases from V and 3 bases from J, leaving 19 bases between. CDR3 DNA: TGTGCCAGCAGCCAGAAAGGCGGGGGAAGGGACACTGAAGCTTTCTTT. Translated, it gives CASSQKGGGRDTEAFF.

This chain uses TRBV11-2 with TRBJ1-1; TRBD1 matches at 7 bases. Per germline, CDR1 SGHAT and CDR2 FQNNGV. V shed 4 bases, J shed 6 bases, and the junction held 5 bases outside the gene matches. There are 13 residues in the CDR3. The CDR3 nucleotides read TGTGCCAGCAGCTCACTCGGGACAGCTGAAGCTTTCTTT. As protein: CASSSLGTAEAFF.

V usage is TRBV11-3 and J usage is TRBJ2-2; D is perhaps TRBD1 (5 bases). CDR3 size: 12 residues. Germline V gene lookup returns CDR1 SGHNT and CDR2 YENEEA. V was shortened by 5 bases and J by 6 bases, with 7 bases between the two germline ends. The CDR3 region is CASSPGPGELFF. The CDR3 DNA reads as TGTGCCAGCAGCCCAGGGCCCGGGGAGCTGTTTTTT.

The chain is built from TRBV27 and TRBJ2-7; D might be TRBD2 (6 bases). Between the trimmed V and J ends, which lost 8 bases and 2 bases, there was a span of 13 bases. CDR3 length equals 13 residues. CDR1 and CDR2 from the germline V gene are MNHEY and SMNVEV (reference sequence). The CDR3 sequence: CASGPRGTYEQYF. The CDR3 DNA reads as TGTGCCAGCGGACCTCGGGGGACCTACGAGCAGTACTTC.

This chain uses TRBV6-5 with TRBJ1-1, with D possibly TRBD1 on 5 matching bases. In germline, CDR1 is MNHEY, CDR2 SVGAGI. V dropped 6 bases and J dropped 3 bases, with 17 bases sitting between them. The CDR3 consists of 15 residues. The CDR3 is CASSSDFTGDTEAFF. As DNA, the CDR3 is TGTGCCAGCAGCTCAGATTTCACGGGGGACACTGAAGCTTTCTTT.

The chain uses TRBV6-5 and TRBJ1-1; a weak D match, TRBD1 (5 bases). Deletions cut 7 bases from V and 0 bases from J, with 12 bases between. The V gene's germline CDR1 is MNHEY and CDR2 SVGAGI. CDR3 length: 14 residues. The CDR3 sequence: CASTGGRVNTEAFF. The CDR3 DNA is TGTGCCAGCACAGGCGGCAGGGTGAACACTGAAGCTTTCTTT.

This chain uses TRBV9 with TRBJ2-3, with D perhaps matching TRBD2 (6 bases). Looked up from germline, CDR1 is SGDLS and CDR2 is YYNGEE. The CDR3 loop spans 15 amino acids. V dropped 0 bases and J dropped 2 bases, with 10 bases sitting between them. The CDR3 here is CASSVGGEATDTQYF. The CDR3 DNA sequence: TGTGCCAGCAGCGTAGGTGGGGAGGCCACAGATACGCAGTATTTT.

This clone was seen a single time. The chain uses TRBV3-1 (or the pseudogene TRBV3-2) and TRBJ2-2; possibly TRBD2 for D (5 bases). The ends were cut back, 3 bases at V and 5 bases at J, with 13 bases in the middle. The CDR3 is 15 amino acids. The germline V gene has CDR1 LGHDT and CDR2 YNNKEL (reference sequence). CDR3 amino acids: CASSHNGVTTGELFF. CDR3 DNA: TGTGCCAGCAGCCATAACGGGGTAACAACCGGGGAGCTGTTTTTT.

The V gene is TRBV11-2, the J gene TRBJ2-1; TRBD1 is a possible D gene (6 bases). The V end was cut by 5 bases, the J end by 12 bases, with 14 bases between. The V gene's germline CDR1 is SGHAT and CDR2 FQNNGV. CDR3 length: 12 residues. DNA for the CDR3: TGTGCCAGCAGCACGGACAGTTCCCGGCAGTTCTTC. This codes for CASSTDSSRQFF.

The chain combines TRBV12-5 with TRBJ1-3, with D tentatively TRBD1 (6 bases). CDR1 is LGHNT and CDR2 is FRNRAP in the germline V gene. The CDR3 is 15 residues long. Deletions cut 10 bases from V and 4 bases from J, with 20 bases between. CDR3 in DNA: TGTGCTACAGAACTGGGGTGGGGGCCCGGAAACACCATATATTTT. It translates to CATELGWGPGNTIYF.

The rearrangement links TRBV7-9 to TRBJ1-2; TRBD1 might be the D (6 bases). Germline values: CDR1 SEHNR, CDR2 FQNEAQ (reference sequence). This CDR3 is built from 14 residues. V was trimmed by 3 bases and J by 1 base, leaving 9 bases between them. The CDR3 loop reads CASSLQGINYGYTF. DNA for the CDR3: TGTGCCAGCAGCTTGCAGGGGATTAACTATGGCTACACCTTC.

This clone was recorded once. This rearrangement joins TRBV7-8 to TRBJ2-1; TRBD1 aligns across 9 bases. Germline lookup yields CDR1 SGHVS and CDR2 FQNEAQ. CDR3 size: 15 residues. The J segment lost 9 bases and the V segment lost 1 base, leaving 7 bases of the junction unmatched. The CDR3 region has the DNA TGTGCCAGCAGCTTAGAGTACGGGACAGGGTGTGAGCAGTTCTTC. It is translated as CASSLEYGTGCEQFF.

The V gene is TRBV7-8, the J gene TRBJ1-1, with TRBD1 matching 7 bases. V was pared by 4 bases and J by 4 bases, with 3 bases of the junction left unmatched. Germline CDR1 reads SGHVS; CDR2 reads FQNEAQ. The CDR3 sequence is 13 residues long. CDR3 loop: CASSSRGATEAFF. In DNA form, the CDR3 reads TGTGCCAGCAGCTCCAGGGGGGCCACTGAAGCTTTCTTT. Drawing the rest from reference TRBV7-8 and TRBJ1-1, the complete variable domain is GAGVSQSPRYKVAKRGQDVALRCDPISGHVSLFWYQQALGQGPEFLTYFQNEAQLDKSGLPSDRFFAERPEGSVSTLKIQRTQQEDSAVYLCASSSRGATEAFFGQGTRLTVV.